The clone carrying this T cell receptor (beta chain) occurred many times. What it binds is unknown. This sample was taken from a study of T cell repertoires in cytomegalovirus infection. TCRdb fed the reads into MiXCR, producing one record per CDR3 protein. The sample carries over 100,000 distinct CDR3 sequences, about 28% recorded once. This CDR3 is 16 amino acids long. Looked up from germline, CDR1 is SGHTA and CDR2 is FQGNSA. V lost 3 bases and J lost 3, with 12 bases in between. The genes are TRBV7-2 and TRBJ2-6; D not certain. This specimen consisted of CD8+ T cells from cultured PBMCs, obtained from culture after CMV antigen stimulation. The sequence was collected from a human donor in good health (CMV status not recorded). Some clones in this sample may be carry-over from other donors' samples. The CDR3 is CASSFNGGFGANVLTF. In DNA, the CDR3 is TGTGCCAGCAGCTTTAACGGTGGCTTTGGGGCCAACGTCCTGACTTTC.